A single T cell receptor (beta chain) is shown here with its context. Antigen: not known. This specimen comes from a study of siplizumab effects on memory and regulatory T cells. Sequencing used immunoSEQ multiplex PCR; TCRdb keeps in-frame clones, though not all of them. Of 100,000 or so clones detected, about 93% appear once; the ten largest clones hold about 0.32%. The study's findings and limits: Siplizumab produced a significant drop in alloreactive sequences attributable to unstimulated CD4+ memory cells.

The specimen sequenced was CD4+ T cells sorted from blood. This sequence originates from a human donor in good health.

CDR3 loop: CASTPGTNTGELFF. CDR3 DNA: TGCGCCAGCACCCCTGGCACTAACACCGGGGAGCTGTTTTTT. The V and J genes are TRBV5-1 and TRBJ2-2; D remains unclear. In germline, CDR1 is SGHRS, CDR2 YFSETQ. V was pared by 6 bases and J by 2 bases, with 11 bases between. This CDR3 comprises 14 residues.